Presented here are 29 T cell receptor beta chains from one specimen sequenced in a study of CXCR3-negative and CXCR3-positive naive CD8 T cells (dated 2019 in TCRdb). The run used a NextSeq 550. The Human TCR Profiling Kit (MiLaboratory) was used to prepare UMI-labeled 5' RACE TRB cDNA libraries. Reads reprocessed by TCRdb are summarized as one entry per CDR3 protein sequence, and DNA is absent. The sample table on file contains 100,000 to 150,000 distinct CDR3 sequences. The top ten constitute 0.25% to 0.35% of the sample. Sequenced sample: naive CXCR3- CD8+ T cells from blood. In the paper's terms, the cell subset or site label means: CD45RO-CCR7+CD27+CD95- naive CD8+ T cells lacking CXCR3 (TNR3-). The origin of the receptors is a human donor in good health. Some clones in this sample may be carry-over from other donors' samples.

This chain's CDR3 is CASSQFRTGGYSPLHF. The chain carries TRBV23-1 and TRBJ1-6; TCRdb's D call of TRBD1 is untestable without DNA. TRBV23-1 is an ORF for which the function is uncertain. The CDR3 runs to 16 residues.

The chain carries TRBV5-1 and TRBJ2-3. CDR1 is SGHRS, CDR2 YFSETQ, per germline. This CDR3 spans 14 amino acids. The CDR3 protein is CASSFFGGTDTQYF.

This chain links TRBV2 with TRBJ2-1; no DNA is available, so the TRBD1 call from TCRdb remains unchecked. Germline CDR1 reads SNHLY; CDR2 reads FYNNEI. CDR3 length equals 16 residues. The CDR3: CASRPPGGSSYNEQFF.

The CDR3 region is CASRNPGRGDEQFF. The rearrangement links TRBV12-2 to TRBJ2-1; the TRBD1 assignment by TCRdb is unverifiable without DNA. TRBV12-2 is termed a pseudogene. There are 14 residues in the CDR3.

The rearrangement links TRBV4-1 to TRBJ1-2. The CDR3 extends over 13 amino acids. Germline values: CDR1 MGHRA, CDR2 YSYEKL. This chain's CDR3 is CASSQDYKGTHTF.

The chain is built from TRBV9 and TRBJ2-1; TCRdb's D gene call, TRBD2, goes unchecked for lack of DNA. Per germline, CDR1 SGDLS and CDR2 YYNGEE. This CDR3 spans 16 amino acids. CDR3 region: CASSVATSGAGDEQFF.

The chain combines TRBV12-3 or TRBV12-4 with TRBJ2-1. The CDR3 extends over 12 amino acids. The CDR3 is CASSYPRLEQFF.

J is TRBJ2-3 and V is TRBV6-4; TCRdb's D call, TRBD1, is unchecked because there is no DNA. This CDR3 is 17 amino acids long. CDR1 is MRHNA and CDR2 is SNTAGT in the germline V gene. CDR3 residues: CASSTTPRDRDTDTQYF.

The rearrangement uses TRBV4-1 and TRBJ1-5; the D call of TRBD1 rests on TCRdb alone, since no DNA is present to check it. This CDR3 spans 17 amino acids. Germline CDR1 MGHRA, CDR2 YSYEKL. The CDR3 spells CASSSRTGGFNDQPQHF.

The rearrangement links TRBV29-1 to TRBJ2-7; the D gene TCRdb calls, TRBD1, cannot be checked with no DNA. CDR1 and CDR2 from the germline V gene are SQVTM and ANQGSEA. This CDR3 is built from 13 residues. CDR3 residues: CSVAGGSSYEQYF.

The chain uses TRBV4-1 and TRBJ1-3; with no DNA, the TCRdb D assignment of TRBD1 cannot be verified. Germline V gives CDR1 MGHRA, CDR2 YSYEKL. The CDR3 covers 15 residues. The CDR3 sequence: CASSDRGNSGNTIYF.

This chain connects TRBV29-1 to TRBJ2-1; TCRdb calls TRBD1, which cannot be checked without DNA. Germline V gene sequence: CDR1 SQVTM, CDR2 ANQGSEA. This CDR3 is 14 amino acids long. CDR3: CSAGRDRLHNEQFF.

The J gene is TRBJ1-1, the V gene TRBV7-6; the D call of TRBD1 rests on TCRdb alone, since no DNA is present to check it. Germline V gene lookup returns CDR1 SGHVS and CDR2 FNYEAQ. The CDR3 totals 15 residues. CDR3 protein: CASSLNRQTNTEAFF.

V is TRBV20-1 and J is TRBJ2-3; TCRdb reports TRBD1, a call that lacks DNA to check it against. The CDR3 contains 12 residues. The germline gives CDR1 DFQATT, CDR2 SNEGSKA (reference sequence). Here the CDR3 reads CSANQGPNTQYF.

The gene calls are TRBV29-1 and TRBJ2-7; TCRdb indicates TRBD1, and absent DNA this call remains unverified. Germline-derived CDR1 and CDR2 are SQVTM and ANQGSEA. CDR3 length: 14 amino acids. This chain's CDR3 is CSIERRDSSYEQYF.

This chain uses TRBV23-1 with TRBJ2-2; the D gene TCRdb calls, TRBD1, cannot be checked with no DNA. TRBV23-1 is labeled an ORF, and its function is uncertain. The CDR3 loop spans 14 amino acids. CDR3 protein: CASRGDHHTGELFF.

The J gene is TRBJ1-1, the V gene TRBV9; TCRdb selects TRBD1, and the lack of DNA leaves this call unchecked. The CDR3 covers 15 residues. Germline CDR1 reads SGDLS; CDR2 reads YYNGEE. CDR3: CASSVRQGNEAEAFF.

The rearrangement links TRBV15 to TRBJ2-2. CDR3 length: 15 amino acids. CDR1 and CDR2 from the germline V gene are LNHNV and YYDKDF (reference sequence). CDR3 loop: CATSVYVSLTGELFF.

CDR3 residues: CASRYSRGSLLYNEQFF. The rearrangement links TRBV6-5 to TRBJ2-1. Per germline, CDR1 MNHEY and CDR2 SVGAGI. CDR3 length equals 17 residues.

V gene TRBV13 combines with J gene TRBJ2-2; TCRdb's D call, TRBD1, is unchecked because there is no DNA. The CDR3 loop spans 15 amino acids. Germline lookup yields CDR1 PRHDT and CDR2 FYEKMQ (reference sequence). The CDR3 sequence is CASSSGDRGTGELFF.

The chain uses TRBV28 and TRBJ2-6; no DNA is available, so the TRBD1 call from TCRdb remains unchecked. The germline V gene encodes CDR1 MDHEN and CDR2 SYDVKM. This CDR3 is built from 20 residues. This chain's CDR3 is CASSVRGYRSDSSGANVLTF.

The CDR3 reads CASSYNSGGGKNIQYF. This chain joins TRBV7-2 and TRBJ2-4; TCRdb outputs TRBD1, but without DNA this stays unchecked. This CDR3 contains 16 residues. CDR1 is SGHTA, CDR2 FQGNSA, per germline.

This sequence joins TRBV7-6 and TRBJ2-5; TCRdb outputs TRBD2, but without DNA this stays unchecked. Per the germline V gene, CDR1 is SGHVS and CDR2 is FNYEAQ. The length of the CDR3 is 17 residues. The CDR3 loop is CASSVIWLREGSETQYF.

This chain joins TRBV7-9 and TRBJ2-1. There are 15 residues in the CDR3. Germline V lookup: CDR1 SEHNR, CDR2 FQNEAQ (reference sequence). CDR3 sequence reads: CASRDRQSSYNEQFF.

The gene calls are TRBV7-9 and TRBJ2-3. The V gene's germline CDR1 is SEHNR and CDR2 FQNEAQ (reference sequence). There are 14 residues in the CDR3. The CDR3 is CASSSGGDTDTQYF.

CDR3 sequence reads: CASSADVPIQYF. The genes are TRBV7-9 and TRBJ2-4. The CDR3 is 12 residues long. Germline CDR1 is SEHNR and CDR2 is FQNEAQ (reference sequence).

The chain is built from TRBV28 and TRBJ2-3; the TRBD2 assignment by TCRdb is unverifiable without DNA. The CDR3 length is 13 residues. Germline V gene lookup returns CDR1 MDHEN and CDR2 SYDVKM. The CDR3: CASSLGGADTQYF.

The rearrangement joins TRBV29-1 to TRBJ2-4. Germline loops: CDR1 SQVTM, CDR2 ANQGSEA. The CDR3 is 12 amino acids. The CDR3 reads CSAVAVGNIQYF.

This chain's CDR3 is CASSQFIGDNEQFF. This rearrangement joins TRBV3-1 to TRBJ2-1. The germline gives CDR1 LGHDT, CDR2 YNNKEL (reference sequence). The CDR3 is 14 residues long.